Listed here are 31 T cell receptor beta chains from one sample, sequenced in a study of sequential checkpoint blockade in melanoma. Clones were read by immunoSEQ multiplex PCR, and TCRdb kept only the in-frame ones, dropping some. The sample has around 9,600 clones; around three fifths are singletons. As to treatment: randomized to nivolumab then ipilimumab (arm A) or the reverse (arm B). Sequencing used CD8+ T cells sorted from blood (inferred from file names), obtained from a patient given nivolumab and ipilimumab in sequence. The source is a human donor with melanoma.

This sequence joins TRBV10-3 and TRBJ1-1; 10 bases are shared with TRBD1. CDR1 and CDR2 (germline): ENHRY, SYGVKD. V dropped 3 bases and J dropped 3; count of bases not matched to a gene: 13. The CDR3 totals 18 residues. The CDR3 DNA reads TGTGCCATCAGTGACCTCGGGACAGGGGCGAGCTTGGACACTGAAGCTTTCTTT. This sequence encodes CAISDLGTGASLDTEAFF.

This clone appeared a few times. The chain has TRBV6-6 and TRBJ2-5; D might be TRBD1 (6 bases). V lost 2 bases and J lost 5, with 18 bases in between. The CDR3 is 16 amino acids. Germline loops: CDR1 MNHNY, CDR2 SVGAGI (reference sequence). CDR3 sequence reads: CASSYPSTGWWETQYF. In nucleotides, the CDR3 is TGTGCCAGCAGTTACCCCTCAACAGGGTGGTGGGAGACCCAGTACTTC.

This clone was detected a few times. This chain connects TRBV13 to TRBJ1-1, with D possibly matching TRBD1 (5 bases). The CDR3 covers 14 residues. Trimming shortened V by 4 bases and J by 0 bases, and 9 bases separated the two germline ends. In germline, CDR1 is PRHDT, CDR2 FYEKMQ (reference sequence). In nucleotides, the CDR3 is TGTGCCAGCAGCTACGACAGAGTGAACACTGAAGCTTTCTTT. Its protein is CASSYDRVNTEAFF. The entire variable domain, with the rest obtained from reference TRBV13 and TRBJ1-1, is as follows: AAGVIQSPRHLIKEKRETATLKCYPIPRHDTVYWYQQGPGQDPQFLISFYEKMQSDKGSIPDRFSAQQFSDYHSELNMSSLELGDSALYFCASSYDRVNTEAFFGQGTRLTVV.

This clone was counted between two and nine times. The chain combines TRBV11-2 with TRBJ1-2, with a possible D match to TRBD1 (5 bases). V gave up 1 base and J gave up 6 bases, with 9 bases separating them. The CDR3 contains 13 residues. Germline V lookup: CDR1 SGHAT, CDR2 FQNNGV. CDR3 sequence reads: CASSLGGTDGYTF. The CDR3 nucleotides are TGTGCCAGCAGCTTAGGGGGCACGGATGGCTACACCTTC.

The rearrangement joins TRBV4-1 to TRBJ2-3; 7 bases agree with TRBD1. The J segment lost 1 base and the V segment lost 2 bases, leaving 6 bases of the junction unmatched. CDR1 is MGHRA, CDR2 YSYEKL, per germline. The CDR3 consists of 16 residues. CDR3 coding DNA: TGCGCCAGCAGCCAACGGGTGGGACAGCGCACAGATACGCAGTATTTT. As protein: CASSQRVGQRTDTQYF.

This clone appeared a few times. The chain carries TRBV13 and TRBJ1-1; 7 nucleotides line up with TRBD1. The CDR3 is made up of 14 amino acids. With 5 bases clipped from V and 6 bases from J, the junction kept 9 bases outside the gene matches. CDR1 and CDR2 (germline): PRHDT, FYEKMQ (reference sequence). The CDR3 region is CASSLQGRLAEAFF. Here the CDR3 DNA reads TGTGCCAGCAGCCTACAGGGGAGGTTGGCTGAAGCTTTCTTT.

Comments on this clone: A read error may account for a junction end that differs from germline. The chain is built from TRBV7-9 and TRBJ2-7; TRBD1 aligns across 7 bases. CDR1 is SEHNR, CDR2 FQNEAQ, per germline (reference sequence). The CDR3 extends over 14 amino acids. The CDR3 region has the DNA TGCGCCAGCAGCCAAGGATTGGAGACAGGGCAACAGTACTTC. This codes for CASSQGLETGQQYF.

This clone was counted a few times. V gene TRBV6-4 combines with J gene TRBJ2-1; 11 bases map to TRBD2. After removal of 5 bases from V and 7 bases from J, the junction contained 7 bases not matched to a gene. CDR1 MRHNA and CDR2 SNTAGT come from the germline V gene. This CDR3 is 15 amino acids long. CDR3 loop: CASSYIAGGQNEQFF. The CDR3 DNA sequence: TGTGCCAGCAGTTACATAGCGGGAGGGCAGAATGAGCAGTTCTTC.

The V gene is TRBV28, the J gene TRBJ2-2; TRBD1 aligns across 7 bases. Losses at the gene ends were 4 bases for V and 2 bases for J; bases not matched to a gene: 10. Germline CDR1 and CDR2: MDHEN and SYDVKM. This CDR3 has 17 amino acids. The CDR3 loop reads CASSSHQQGINTGELFF. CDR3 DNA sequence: TGTGCCAGCAGTTCCCACCAACAGGGGATTAACACCGGGGAGCTGTTTTTT.

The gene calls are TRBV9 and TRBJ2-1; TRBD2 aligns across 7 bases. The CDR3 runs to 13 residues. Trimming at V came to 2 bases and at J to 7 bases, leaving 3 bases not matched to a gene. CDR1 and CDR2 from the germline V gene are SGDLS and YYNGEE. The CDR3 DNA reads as TGTGCCAGCAGCGTTCTGGGAGGGAATGAGCAGTTCTTC. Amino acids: CASSVLGGNEQFF. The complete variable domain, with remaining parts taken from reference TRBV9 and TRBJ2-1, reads DSGVTQTPKHLITATGQRVTLRCSPRSGDLSVYWYQQSLDQGLQFLIQYYNGEERAKGNILERFSAQQFPDLHSELNLSSLELGDSALYFCASSVLGGNEQFFGPGTRLTVL.

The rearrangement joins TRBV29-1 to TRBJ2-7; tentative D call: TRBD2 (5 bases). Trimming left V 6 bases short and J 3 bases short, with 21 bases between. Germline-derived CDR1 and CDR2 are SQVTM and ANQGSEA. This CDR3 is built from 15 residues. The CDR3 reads CSVNIARHLRYEQYF. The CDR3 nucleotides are TGCAGCGTAAATATAGCGAGACACCTCCGCTACGAGCAGTACTTC.

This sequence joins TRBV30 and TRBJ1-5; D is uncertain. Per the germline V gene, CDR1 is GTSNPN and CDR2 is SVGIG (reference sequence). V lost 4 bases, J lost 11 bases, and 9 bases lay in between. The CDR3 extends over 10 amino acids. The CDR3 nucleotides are TGTGCCTGGACATACGGGGCCCAGCATTTT. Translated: CAWTYGAQHF.

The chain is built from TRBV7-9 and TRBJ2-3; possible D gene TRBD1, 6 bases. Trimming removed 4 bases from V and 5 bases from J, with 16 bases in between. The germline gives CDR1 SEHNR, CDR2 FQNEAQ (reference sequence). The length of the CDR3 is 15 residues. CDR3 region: CASSSKGGLGDTQYF. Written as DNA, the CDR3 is TGTGCCAGCAGCTCAAAAGGGGGTTTAGGAGATACGCAGTATTTT.

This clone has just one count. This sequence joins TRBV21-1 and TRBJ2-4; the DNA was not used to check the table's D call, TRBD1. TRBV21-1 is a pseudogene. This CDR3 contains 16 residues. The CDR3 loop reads CASSDRRQLAKNIQYF. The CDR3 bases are TGTGCCAGCAGCGACAGACGGCAATTAGCCAAAAACATTCAGTACTTC.

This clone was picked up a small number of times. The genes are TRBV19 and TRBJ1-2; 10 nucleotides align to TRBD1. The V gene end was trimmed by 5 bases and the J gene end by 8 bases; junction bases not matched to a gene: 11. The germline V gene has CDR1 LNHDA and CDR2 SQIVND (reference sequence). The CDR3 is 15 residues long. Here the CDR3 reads CASSFSTGGVLGYTF. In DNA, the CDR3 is TGTGCCAGTAGTTTTTCGACAGGGGGCGTTCTGGGCTACACCTTC.

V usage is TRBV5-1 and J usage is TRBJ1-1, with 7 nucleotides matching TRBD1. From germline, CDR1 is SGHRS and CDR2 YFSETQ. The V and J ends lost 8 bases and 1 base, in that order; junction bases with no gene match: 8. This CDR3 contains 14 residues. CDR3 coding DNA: TGCGCCAGTTCCACCGGGACAGAGAACACTGAAGCTTTCTTT. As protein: CASSTGTENTEAFF.

CDR3 region: CASSIAGNHEQYF. DNA for the CDR3: TGTGCCAGTAGTATAGCAGGGAACCACGAGCAGTACTTC. J is TRBJ2-7 and V is TRBV19; TRBD1 is a possible D gene (5 bases). Trimming removed 1 base from V and 5 bases from J, with 9 bases in between. Germline loops: CDR1 LNHDA, CDR2 SQIVND (reference sequence). The CDR3 loop spans 13 amino acids.

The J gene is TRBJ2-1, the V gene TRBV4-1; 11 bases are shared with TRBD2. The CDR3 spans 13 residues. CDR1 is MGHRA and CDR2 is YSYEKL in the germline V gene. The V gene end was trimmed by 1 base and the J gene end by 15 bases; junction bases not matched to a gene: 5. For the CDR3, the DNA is TGCGCCAGCAGCCAAGTTACTAGCGGGAGAGGGTTCTTC. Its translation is CASSQVTSGRGFF.

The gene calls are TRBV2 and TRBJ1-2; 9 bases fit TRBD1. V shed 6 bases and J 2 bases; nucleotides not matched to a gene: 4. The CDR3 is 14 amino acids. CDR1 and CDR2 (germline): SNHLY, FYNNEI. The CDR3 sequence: CASRVDRGNYGYTF. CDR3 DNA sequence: TGTGCCAGCAGGGTCGACAGGGGGAACTATGGCTACACCTTC.

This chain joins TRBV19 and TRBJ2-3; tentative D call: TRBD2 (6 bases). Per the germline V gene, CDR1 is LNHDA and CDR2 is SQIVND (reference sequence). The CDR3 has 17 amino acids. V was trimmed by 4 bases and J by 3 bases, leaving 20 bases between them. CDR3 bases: TGTGCCAGTAGTACCGCCTGGGGCCCGGGGAGGACAGATACGCAGTATTTT. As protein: CASSTAWGPGRTDTQYF.

DNA for the CDR3: TGTGCCAGCAGCGTAGACGGGGATCCGGGAAACACCATATATTTT. It codes for CASSVDGDPGNTIYF. The chain carries TRBV9 and TRBJ1-3, with unresolved D. With 0 bases removed from V and 4 bases from J, the gap between germline ends came to 11 bases. The germline V gene encodes CDR1 SGDLS and CDR2 YYNGEE. The length of the CDR3 is 15 residues.

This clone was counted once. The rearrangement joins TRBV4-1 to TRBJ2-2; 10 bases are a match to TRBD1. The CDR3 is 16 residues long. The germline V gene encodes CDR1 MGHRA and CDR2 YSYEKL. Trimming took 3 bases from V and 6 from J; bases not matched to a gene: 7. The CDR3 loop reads CASSQGRTGGPGELFF. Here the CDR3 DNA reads TGCGCCAGCAGCCAGGGGCGGACAGGGGGACCCGGGGAGCTGTTTTTT.

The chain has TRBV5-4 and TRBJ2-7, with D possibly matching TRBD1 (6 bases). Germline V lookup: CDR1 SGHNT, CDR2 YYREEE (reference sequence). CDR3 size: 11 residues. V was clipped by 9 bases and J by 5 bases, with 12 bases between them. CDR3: CATQGWDEQYF. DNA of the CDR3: TGTGCCACACAGGGATGGGACGAGCAGTACTTC.

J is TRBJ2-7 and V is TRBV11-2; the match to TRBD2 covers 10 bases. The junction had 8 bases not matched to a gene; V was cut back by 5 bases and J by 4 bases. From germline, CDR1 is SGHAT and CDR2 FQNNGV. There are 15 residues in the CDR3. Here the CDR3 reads CASSVNSGRNYEQYF. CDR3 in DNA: TGTGCCAGCAGCGTAAATAGCGGGAGGAATTACGAGCAGTACTTC.

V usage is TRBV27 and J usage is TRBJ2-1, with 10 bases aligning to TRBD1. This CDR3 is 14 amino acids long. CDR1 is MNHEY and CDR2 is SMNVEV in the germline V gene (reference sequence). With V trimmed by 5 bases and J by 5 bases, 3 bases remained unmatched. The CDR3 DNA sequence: TGTGCCAGCAGTGTGGACAGGGGGGACAATGAGCAGTTCTTC. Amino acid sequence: CASSVDRGDNEQFF.

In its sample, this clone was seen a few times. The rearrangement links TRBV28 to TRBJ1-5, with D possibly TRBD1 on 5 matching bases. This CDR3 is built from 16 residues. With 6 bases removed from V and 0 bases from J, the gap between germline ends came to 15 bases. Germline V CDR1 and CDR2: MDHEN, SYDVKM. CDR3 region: CASSPSTENSNQPQHF. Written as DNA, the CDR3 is TGTGCCAGCAGCCCCTCGACAGAGAATAGCAATCAGCCCCAGCATTTT.

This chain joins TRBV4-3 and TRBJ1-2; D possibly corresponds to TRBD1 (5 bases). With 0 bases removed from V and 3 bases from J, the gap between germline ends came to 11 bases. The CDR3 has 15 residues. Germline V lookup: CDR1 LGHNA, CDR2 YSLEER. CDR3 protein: CASSQDSSGYYGYTF. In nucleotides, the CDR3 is TGCGCCAGCAGCCAAGACTCCTCAGGGTACTATGGCTACACCTTC.

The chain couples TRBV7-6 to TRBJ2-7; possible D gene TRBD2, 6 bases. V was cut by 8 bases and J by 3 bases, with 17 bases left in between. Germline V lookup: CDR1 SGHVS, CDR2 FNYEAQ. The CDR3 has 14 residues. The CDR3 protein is CASREGMGGYEQYF. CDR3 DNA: TGTGCCAGCCGCGAGGGGATGGGGGGCTACGAGCAGTACTTC.

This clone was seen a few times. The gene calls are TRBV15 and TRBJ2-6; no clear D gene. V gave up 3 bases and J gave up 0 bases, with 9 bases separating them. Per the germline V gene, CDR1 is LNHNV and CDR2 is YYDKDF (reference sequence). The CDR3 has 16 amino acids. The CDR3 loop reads CATSSLRGSGANVLTF. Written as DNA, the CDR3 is TGTGCCACCAGCAGTTTACGCGGCTCTGGGGCCAACGTCCTGACTTTC.

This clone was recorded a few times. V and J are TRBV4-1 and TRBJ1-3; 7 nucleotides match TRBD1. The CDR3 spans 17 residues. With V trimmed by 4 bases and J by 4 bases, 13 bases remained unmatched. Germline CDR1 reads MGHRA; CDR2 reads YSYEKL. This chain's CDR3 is CASSLRLIRQGGNTIYF. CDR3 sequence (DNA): TGCGCCAGCAGCCTCCGGCTGATCCGACAGGGAGGAAACACCATATATTTT.

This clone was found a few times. The CDR3 DNA reads TGTGCCAGCAGCATTGTTGGGGGGGCGGGGGAGCAGTACTTC. It yields the protein CASSIVGGAGEQYF. The rearrangement uses TRBV5-6 and TRBJ2-7; the D gene is possibly TRBD2 (7 bases). The CDR3 contains 14 residues. V was pared by 4 bases and J by 7 bases, with 18 bases between. The germline V gene has CDR1 SGHDT and CDR2 YYEEEE.